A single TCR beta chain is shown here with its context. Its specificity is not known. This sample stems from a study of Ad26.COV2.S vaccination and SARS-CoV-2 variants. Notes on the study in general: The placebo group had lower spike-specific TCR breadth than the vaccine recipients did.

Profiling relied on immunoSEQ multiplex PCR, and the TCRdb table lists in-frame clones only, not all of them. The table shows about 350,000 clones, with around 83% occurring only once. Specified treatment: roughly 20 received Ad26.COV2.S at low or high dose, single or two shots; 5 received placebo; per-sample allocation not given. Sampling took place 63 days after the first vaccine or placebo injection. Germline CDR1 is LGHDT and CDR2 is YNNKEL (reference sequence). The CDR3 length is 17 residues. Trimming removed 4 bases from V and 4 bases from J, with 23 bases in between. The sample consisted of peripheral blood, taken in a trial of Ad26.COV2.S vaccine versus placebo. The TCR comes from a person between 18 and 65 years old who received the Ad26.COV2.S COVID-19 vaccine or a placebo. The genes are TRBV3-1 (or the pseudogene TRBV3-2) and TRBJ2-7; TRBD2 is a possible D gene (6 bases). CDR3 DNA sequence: TGTGCCAGCAGCCCGGACCTCAGAGAGCGGAGGGCGTACGAGCAGTACTTC. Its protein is CASSPDLRERRAYEQYF.